Listed here are 2 T cell receptor beta chains from one sample, sequenced in a study of patients and donors after allogeneic stem cell transplantation. TCRdb recomputed calls from the RT-PCR reads with MiXCR, one row per CDR3 protein. The sample gives about 88,000 distinct CDR3 sequences, roughly 50% of which show up once; roughly 64% is in the top ten. The sequencing input was blood, either unsorted or a sorted T cell fraction (not recorded which). The receptors were gathered from a human donor who was either an allogeneic HSCT recipient or a stem cell or donor lymphocyte infusion donor (not recorded which). It is not recorded whose cells these are; they may come from a transplant donor.

The rearrangement uses TRBV4-3 and TRBJ2-1; unclear D gene. The V gene lost 0 bases and the J gene lost 7 bases, with 10 bases spanning the gap. The CDR3 runs 14 residues. Germline CDR1 is LGHNA and CDR2 is YSLEER. This CDR3 is CASSQDGVENEQFF. DNA for the CDR3: TGCGCCAGCAGCCAAGATGGGGTGGAGAATGAGCAGTTCTTC.

The chain employs TRBV29-1 and TRBJ1-1, with a possible D match to TRBD1 (5 bases). Germline V CDR1 and CDR2: SQVTM, ANQGSEA. The CDR3 length is 14 residues. Trimming stripped 2 bases from V and 2 bases from J, with 12 bases between. The CDR3 coding sequence is TGCAGCGTTGAATGGCAGGGTATAAACACTGAAGCTTTCTTT. As protein: CSVEWQGINTEAFF.